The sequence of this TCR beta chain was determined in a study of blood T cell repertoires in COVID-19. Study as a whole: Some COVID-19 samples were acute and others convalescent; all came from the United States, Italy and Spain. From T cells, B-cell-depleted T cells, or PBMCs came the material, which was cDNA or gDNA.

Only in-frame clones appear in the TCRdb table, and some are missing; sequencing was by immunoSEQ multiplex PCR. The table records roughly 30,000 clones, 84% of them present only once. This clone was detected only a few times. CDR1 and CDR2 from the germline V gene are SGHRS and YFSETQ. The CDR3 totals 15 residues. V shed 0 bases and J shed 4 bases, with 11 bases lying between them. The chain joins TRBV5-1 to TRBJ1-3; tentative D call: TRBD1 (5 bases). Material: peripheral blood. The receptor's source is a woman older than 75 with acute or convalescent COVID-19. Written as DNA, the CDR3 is TGCGCCAGCAGCTTGGCCGGGGGTCCCGGAAACACCATATATTTT. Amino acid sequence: CASSLAGGPGNTIYF.